This entry describes one T cell receptor (beta chain). The sample comes from a study of cytomegalovirus exposure and HLA in healthy donors. The PCR employed 60 Vbeta primers together with 13 Jbeta primers. TCRdb's table, derived via immunoSEQ multiplex PCR, lists solely in-frame clones and lacks some. Among approximately 300,000 clones, 75% to 85% were seen once, and the ten largest hold roughly 0.31%. The V and J ends lost 1 base and 10 bases respectively, with 16 bases between them. The germline CDR1 and CDR2 sequences are SGHVT and SQSDAQ. The CDR3 spans 14 residues. This receptor was identified in a girl aged 2-15 years in good health and CMV-seronegative. The source material was PBMCs. The chain is built from TRBV7-4 and TRBJ1-1; D unclear. The CDR3 DNA reads TGTGCCAGCAGCTTAGATCGCCGCTTCTTCGGAGCTTTCTTT. Encoded protein: CASSLDRRFFGAFF.